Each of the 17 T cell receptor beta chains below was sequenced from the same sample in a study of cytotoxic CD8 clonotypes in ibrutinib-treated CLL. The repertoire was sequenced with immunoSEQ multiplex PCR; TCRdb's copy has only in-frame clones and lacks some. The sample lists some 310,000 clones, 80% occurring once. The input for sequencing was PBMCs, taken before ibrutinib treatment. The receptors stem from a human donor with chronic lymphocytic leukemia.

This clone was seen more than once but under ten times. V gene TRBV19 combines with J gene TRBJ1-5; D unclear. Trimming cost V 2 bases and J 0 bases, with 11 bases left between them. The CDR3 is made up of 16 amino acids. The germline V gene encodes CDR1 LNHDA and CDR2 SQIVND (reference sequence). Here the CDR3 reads CASSIFGSYSNQPQHF. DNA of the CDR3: TGTGCCAGTAGTATATTCGGCTCCTATAGCAATCAGCCCCAGCATTTT.

The CDR3 nucleotides read TGCGCCAGCAGCTTGGTTGGCCGCAAGGAGGTAGATACGCAGTATTTT. Translating it yields CASSLVGRKEVDTQYF. The chain carries TRBV5-1 and TRBJ2-3; the D gene is possibly TRBD2 (5 bases). The length of the CDR3 is 16 residues. The germline V and J ends were trimmed by 0 bases and 5 bases, with 16 bases remaining between them. In germline, CDR1 is SGHRS, CDR2 YFSETQ. Complete variable domain (other parts from reference TRBV5-1 and TRBJ2-3): KAGVTQTPRYLIKTRGQQVTLSCSPISGHRSVSWYQQTPGQGLQFLFEYFSETQRNKGNFPGRFSGRQFSNSRSEMNVSTLELGDSALYLCASSLVGRKEVDTQYFGPGTRLTVL.

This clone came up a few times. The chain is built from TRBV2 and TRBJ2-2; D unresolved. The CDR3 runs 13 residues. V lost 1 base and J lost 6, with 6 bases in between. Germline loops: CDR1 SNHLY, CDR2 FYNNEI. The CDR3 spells CASSEVWAGELFF. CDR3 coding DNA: TGTGCCAGCAGTGAAGTTTGGGCCGGGGAGCTGTTTTTT.

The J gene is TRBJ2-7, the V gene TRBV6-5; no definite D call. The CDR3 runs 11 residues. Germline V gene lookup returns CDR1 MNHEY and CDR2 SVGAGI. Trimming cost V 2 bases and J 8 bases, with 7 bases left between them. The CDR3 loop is CASSYETKQYF. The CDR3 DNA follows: TGTGCCAGCAGTTACGAAACGAAGCAGTACTTC.

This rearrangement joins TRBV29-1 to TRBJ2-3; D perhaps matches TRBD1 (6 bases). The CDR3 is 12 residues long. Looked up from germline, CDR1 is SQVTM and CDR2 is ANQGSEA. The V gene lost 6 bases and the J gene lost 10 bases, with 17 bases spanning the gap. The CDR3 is CSVERGIRAQYF. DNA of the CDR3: TGCAGCGTGGAAAGGGGGATCCGCGCGCAGTATTTT.

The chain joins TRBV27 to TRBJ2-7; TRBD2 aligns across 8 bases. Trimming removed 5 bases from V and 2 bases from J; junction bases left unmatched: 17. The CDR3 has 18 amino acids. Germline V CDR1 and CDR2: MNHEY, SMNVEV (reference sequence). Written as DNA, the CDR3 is TGTGCCAGCAGTCCCCACACTTTGTCTAGCGGGTTACCCTACGAGCAGTACTTC. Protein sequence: CASSPHTLSSGLPYEQYF.

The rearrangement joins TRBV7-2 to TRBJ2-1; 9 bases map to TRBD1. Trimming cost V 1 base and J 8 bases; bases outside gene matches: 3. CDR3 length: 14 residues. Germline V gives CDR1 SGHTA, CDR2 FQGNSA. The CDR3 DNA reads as TGTGCCAGCAGCTTAGACAGGGGGCTCTATGAGCAGTTCTTC. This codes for CASSLDRGLYEQFF.

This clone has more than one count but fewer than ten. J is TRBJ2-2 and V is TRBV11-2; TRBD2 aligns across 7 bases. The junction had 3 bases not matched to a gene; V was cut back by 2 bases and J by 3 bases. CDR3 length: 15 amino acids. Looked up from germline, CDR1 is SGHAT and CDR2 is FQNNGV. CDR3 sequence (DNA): TGTGCCAGCAGCTTAATTAGCGGGTACACCGGGGAGCTGTTTTTT. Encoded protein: CASSLISGYTGELFF.

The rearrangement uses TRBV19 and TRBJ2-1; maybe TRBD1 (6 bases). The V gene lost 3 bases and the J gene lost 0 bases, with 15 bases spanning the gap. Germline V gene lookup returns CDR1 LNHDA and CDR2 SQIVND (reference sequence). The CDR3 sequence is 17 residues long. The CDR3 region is CASSIQGRQSSYNEQFF. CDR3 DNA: TGTGCCAGTAGTATTCAGGGGCGCCAAAGCTCCTACAATGAGCAGTTCTTC.

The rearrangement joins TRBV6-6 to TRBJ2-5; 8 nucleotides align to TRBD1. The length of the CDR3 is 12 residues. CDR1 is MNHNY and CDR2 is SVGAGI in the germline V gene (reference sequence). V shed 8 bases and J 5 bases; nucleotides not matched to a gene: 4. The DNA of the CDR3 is TGTGCCAGCCGCAGGGGGCGTGAGACCCAGTACTTC. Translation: CASRRGRETQYF.

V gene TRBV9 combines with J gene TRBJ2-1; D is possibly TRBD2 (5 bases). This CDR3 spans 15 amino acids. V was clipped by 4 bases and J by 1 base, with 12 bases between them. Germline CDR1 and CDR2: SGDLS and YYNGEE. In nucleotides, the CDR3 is TGTGCCAGCAGCCCCGAGGGAGATTCCTACAATGAGCAGTTCTTC. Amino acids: CASSPEGDSYNEQFF.

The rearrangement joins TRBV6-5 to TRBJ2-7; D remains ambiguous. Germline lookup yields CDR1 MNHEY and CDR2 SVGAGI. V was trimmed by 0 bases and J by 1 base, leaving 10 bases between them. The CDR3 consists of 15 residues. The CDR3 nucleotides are TGTGCCAGCAGTTACTCCCGGACGGTTTCCTACGAGCAGTACTTC. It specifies CASSYSRTVSYEQYF.

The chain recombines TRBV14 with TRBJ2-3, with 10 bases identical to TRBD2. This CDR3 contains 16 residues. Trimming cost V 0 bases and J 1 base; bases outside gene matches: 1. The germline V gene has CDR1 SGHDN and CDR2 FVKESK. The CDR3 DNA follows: TGTGCCAGCAGCCAAGATCTAGCGGGAGGCACAGATACGCAGTATTTT. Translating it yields CASSQDLAGGTDTQYF.

The CDR3 region has the DNA TGTGCCAGCAGCCCCCAACTAGCGCCGAACACCGGGGAGCTGTTTTTT. Its protein is CASSPQLAPNTGELFF. This chain joins TRBV9 and TRBJ2-2; 7 bases align to TRBD2. Germline CDR1 is SGDLS and CDR2 is YYNGEE. CDR3 length equals 16 residues. With 4 bases clipped from V and 0 bases from J, the junction kept 6 bases outside the gene matches. Full variable domain (outside the CDR3, taken from reference TRBV9 and TRBJ2-2): DSGVTQTPKHLITATGQRVTLRCSPRSGDLSVYWYQQSLDQGLQFLIQYYNGEERAKGNILERFSAQQFPDLHSELNLSSLELGDSALYFCASSPQLAPNTGELFFGEGSRLTVL.

CDR3 loop: CSVEPRASSYNEQFF. CDR3 DNA: TGCAGCGTTGAACCCCGGGCTAGCTCCTACAATGAGCAGTTCTTC. V and J are TRBV29-1 and TRBJ2-1; D gene ambiguous. The CDR3 is 15 amino acids. V lost 2 bases to trimming and J lost 0 bases, with 11 bases between them. Germline values: CDR1 SQVTM, CDR2 ANQGSEA.

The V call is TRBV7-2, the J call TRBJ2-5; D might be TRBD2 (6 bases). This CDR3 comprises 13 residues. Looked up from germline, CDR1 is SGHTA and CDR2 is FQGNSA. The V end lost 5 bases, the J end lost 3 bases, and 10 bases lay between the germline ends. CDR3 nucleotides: TGTGCCAGCAGCGTGACTAGGGAAGAGACCCAGTACTTC. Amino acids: CASSVTREETQYF.

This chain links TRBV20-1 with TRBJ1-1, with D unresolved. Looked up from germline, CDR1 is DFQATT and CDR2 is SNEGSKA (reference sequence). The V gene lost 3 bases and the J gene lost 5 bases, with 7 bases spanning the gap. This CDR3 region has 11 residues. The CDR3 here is CSASQSTEAFF. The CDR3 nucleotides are TGCAGTGCTAGCCAGTCGACTGAAGCTTTCTTT.